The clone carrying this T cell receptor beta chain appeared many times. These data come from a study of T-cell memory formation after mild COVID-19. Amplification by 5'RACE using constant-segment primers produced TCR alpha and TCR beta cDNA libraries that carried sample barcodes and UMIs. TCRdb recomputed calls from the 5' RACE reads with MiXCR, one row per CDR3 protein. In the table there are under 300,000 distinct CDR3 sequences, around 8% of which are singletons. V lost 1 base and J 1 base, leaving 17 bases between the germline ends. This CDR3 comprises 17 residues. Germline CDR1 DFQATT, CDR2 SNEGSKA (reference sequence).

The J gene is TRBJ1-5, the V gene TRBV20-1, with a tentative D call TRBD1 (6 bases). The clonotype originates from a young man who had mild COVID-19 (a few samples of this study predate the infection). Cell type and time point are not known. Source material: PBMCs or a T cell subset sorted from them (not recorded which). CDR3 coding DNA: TGCAGTGCTAGAGCAGAACAGGGCCGAGGGAGCAATCAGCCCCAGCATTTT. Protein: CSARAEQGRGSNQPQHF.